A selection of T cell receptor beta chains follows, all from one sample in a study of T cell changes during pregnancy in multiple sclerosis. Produced via immunoSEQ multiplex PCR; TCRdb's table is partial and in-frame only. The sample lists 60,000 to 90,000 clones; more than 85% were seen once. Sequencing used peripheral blood, obtained after pregnancy. These receptors all come from a female donor in good health, enrolled as a control in a pregnancy study. The CDR3 runs from the conserved cysteine through the conserved F or W. Fields, in order: clone size, D gene, J gene, V gene, CDR3 length, CDR3 protein, CDR3 DNA. D genes are given only for firm matches. Rows give clone size only sometimes, using once, few, many, or a class for an expanded clone.

clone size: few
D gene: NA
J gene: TRBJ2-7
V gene: TRBV5-4
CDR3 length: 15
CDR3 protein: CASSFYDRRAYEQYF
CDR3 DNA: TGTGCCAGCAGCTTTTATGACAGGCGAGCCTACGAGCAGTACTTC

clone size: NA
D gene: NA
J gene: TRBJ2-1
V gene: TRBV27
CDR3 length: 16
CDR3 protein: CASTDPRGTWGNEQFF
CDR3 DNA: TGTGCCAGCACCGACCCTAGAGGGACATGGGGTAATGAGCAGTTCTTC

clone size: NA
D gene: NA
J gene: TRBJ2-1
V gene: TRBV7-9
CDR3 length: 15
CDR3 protein: CASSSGTGSYNEQFF
CDR3 DNA: TGTGCCAGCAGCTCAGGCACAGGTTCTTACAATGAGCAGTTCTTC

clone size: NA
D gene: TRBD1
J gene: TRBJ1-1
V gene: TRBV18
CDR3 length: 14
CDR3 protein: CASSGQGVLTEAFF
CDR3 DNA: TGTGCCAGCTCAGGACAGGGGGTTTTGACTGAAGCTTTCTTT

clone size: NA
D gene: TRBD1
J gene: TRBJ1-2
V gene: TRBV29-1
CDR3 length: 15
CDR3 protein: CSVIIAGTGLHGYTF
CDR3 DNA: TGCAGCGTGATCATCGCCGGGACAGGGCTCCATGGCTACACCTTC

clone size: NA
D gene: TRBD2
J gene: TRBJ2-3
V gene: TRBV11-2
CDR3 length: 14
CDR3 protein: CASSGSGGTDTQYF
CDR3 DNA: TGTGCCAGCAGCGGAAGCGGGGGCACAGATACGCAGTATTTT

clone size: NA
D gene: TRBD1
J gene: TRBJ2-5
V gene: TRBV5-1
CDR3 length: 16
CDR3 protein: CASYPRDSITQETQYF
CDR3 DNA: TGCGCCAGCTACCCCCGGGACAGTATAACCCAAGAGACCCAGTACTTC

clone size: NA
D gene: NA
J gene: TRBJ2-7
V gene: TRBV19
CDR3 length: 13
CDR3 protein: CASSFGSAYEQYF
CDR3 DNA: TGTGCCAGTAGTTTCGGGAGCGCCTACGAGCAGTACTTC

clone size: NA
D gene: TRBD1
J gene: TRBJ2-7
V gene: TRBV6-6
CDR3 length: 13
CDR3 protein: CASKVTGGYEQYF
CDR3 DNA: TGTGCCAGCAAGGTCACAGGGGGCTACGAGCAGTACTTC

clone size: NA
D gene: TRBD1
J gene: TRBJ2-1
V gene: TRBV13
CDR3 length: 11
CDR3 protein: CASSIGTVALF
CDR3 DNA: TGTGCCAGCAGCATTGGGACAGTTGCGCTCTTC

clone size: once
D gene: NA
J gene: TRBJ2-7
V gene: TRBV6-1
CDR3 length: 15
CDR3 protein: CASSPRGTGQDEQYF
CDR3 DNA: TGTGCCAGCAGCCCGAGGGGGACGGGGCAAGACGAGCAGTACTTC

clone size: NA
D gene: NA
J gene: TRBJ1-2
V gene: TRBV29-1
CDR3 length: 14
CDR3 protein: CSVAAGLANYGYTF
CDR3 DNA: TGCAGCGTTGCAGCAGGACTGGCTAACTATGGCTACACCTTC

clone size: NA
D gene: NA
J gene: TRBJ1-1
V gene: TRBV19
CDR3 length: 15
CDR3 protein: CASSIYRQRNTEAFF
CDR3 DNA: TGTGCCAGTAGTATATACCGACAGAGAAACACTGAAGCTTTCTTT

clone size: NA
D gene: NA
J gene: TRBJ2-3
V gene: TRBV18
CDR3 length: 15
CDR3 protein: CASSPRLEGTDTQYF
CDR3 DNA: TGTGCCAGCTCGCCTCGGCTAGAGGGCACAGATACGCAGTATTTT

clone size: NA
D gene: TRBD2
J gene: TRBJ2-7
V gene: TRBV9
CDR3 length: 18
CDR3 protein: CASSKGTSGGGATYEQYF
CDR3 DNA: TGTGCCAGCAGTAAAGGGACTAGCGGAGGGGGGGCGACCTACGAGCAGTACTTC

clone size: NA
D gene: NA
J gene: TRBJ2-3
V gene: TRBV18
CDR3 length: 15
CDR3 protein: CASSPTGSSTDTQYF
CDR3 DNA: TGTGCCAGCTCACCAACAGGGTCCAGCACAGATACGCAGTATTTT

clone size: NA
D gene: TRBD2
J gene: TRBJ2-7
V gene: TRBV4-2
CDR3 length: 15
CDR3 protein: CASSAGTSGSYEQYF
CDR3 DNA: TGTGCCAGCAGCGCCGGGACTAGCGGCTCCTACGAGCAGTACTTC

clone size: NA
D gene: TRBD2
J gene: TRBJ2-1
V gene: TRBV27
CDR3 length: 15
CDR3 protein: CASSFRLAAYNEQFF
CDR3 DNA: TGTGCCAGCAGTTTCCGACTAGCGGCTTACAATGAGCAGTTCTTC

clone size: NA
D gene: TRBD2
J gene: TRBJ2-5
V gene: TRBV6-1
CDR3 length: 16
CDR3 protein: CASSGLWTSWEETQYF
CDR3 DNA: TGTGCCAGCAGTGGGTTGTGGACTAGCTGGGAAGAGACCCAGTACTTC

clone size: NA
D gene: NA
J gene: TRBJ2-3
V gene: TRBV28
CDR3 length: 16
CDR3 protein: CASSLGPNRDTDTQYF
CDR3 DNA: TGTGCCAGCAGTTTAGGGCCCAACAGGGATACAGATACGCAGTATTTT

clone size: NA
D gene: TRBD1
J gene: TRBJ1-4
V gene: TRBV4-2
CDR3 length: 14
CDR3 protein: CASSPDRGNEKLFF
CDR3 DNA: TGTGCCAGCAGCCCGGACAGGGGGAATGAAAAACTGTTTTTT

clone size: NA
D gene: TRBD1
J gene: TRBJ1-4
V gene: TRBV5-1
CDR3 length: 18
CDR3 protein: CASSLGRTGIATNEKLFF
CDR3 DNA: TGCGCCAGCAGCTTGGGAAGGACAGGGATTGCAACTAATGAAAAACTGTTTTTT

clone size: once
D gene: TRBD2
J gene: TRBJ2-7
V gene: TRBV29-1
CDR3 length: 14
CDR3 protein: CSVASGVSFSEQYF
CDR3 DNA: TGCAGCGTTGCTAGCGGGGTTTCCTTTTCGGAGCAGTACTTC

clone size: NA
D gene: NA
J gene: TRBJ2-1
V gene: TRBV28
CDR3 length: 14
CDR3 protein: CASLAGPTYNEQFF
CDR3 DNA: TGTGCCAGCCTTGCGGGCCCTACCTACAATGAGCAGTTCTTC

clone size: once
D gene: NA
J gene: TRBJ1-2
V gene: TRBV5-1
CDR3 length: 14
CDR3 protein: CASSLAEQSLGYTF
CDR3 DNA: TGCGCCAGCAGCTTGGCCGAACAGTCCCTTGGCTACACCTTC

clone size: NA
D gene: NA
J gene: TRBJ2-1
V gene: TRBV9
CDR3 length: 13
CDR3 protein: CASSVDGYNEQFF
CDR3 DNA: TGTGCCAGCAGCGTAGACGGCTACAATGAGCAGTTCTTC

clone size: NA
D gene: NA
J gene: TRBJ2-2
V gene: TRBV10-3
CDR3 length: 14
CDR3 protein: CAISGRLNTGELFF
CDR3 DNA: TGTGCCATCAGTGGCAGGTTGAACACCGGGGAGCTGTTTTTT

clone size: NA
D gene: NA
J gene: TRBJ2-7
V gene: TRBV10-3
CDR3 length: 15
CDR3 protein: CAISDSRGQTYEQYF
CDR3 DNA: TGTGCCATCAGTGACTCCCGTGGGCAGACCTACGAGCAGTACTTC

clone size: NA
D gene: TRBD1
J gene: TRBJ1-2
V gene: TRBV4-2
CDR3 length: 20
CDR3 protein: CASSQDPDRGWSRINYGYTF
CDR3 DNA: TGTGCCAGCAGCCAAGATCCCGACAGGGGGTGGTCTAGGATTAACTATGGCTACACCTTC

clone size: NA
D gene: NA
J gene: TRBJ1-1
V gene: TRBV5-4
CDR3 length: 14
CDR3 protein: CASSFPGNKAEAFF
CDR3 DNA: TGTGCCAGCAGCTTCCCCGGGAATAAGGCTGAAGCTTTCTTT

clone size: once
D gene: NA
J gene: TRBJ2-5
V gene: TRBV7-7
CDR3 length: 13
CDR3 protein: CASSRDWVETQYF
CDR3 DNA: TGTGCTAGCAGCCGGGACTGGGTGGAGACCCAGTACTTC

clone size: NA
D gene: TRBD2
J gene: TRBJ2-5
V gene: TRBV10-1
CDR3 length: 13
CDR3 protein: CASSTTSGATQYF
CDR3 DNA: TGCGCCAGCAGTACTACTAGCGGGGCGACCCAGTACTTC

clone size: NA
D gene: TRBD2
J gene: TRBJ2-1
V gene: TRBV5-4
CDR3 length: 16
CDR3 protein: CASSLGGTNSYNEQFF
CDR3 DNA: TGTGCCAGCAGCCTGGGGGGGACTAACTCCTACAATGAGCAGTTCTTC

clone size: once
D gene: NA
J gene: TRBJ1-5
V gene: TRBV15
CDR3 length: 15
CDR3 protein: CATRGHGDSNQPQHF
CDR3 DNA: TGTGCCACCAGGGGACACGGAGACAGCAATCAGCCCCAGCATTTT

clone size: NA
D gene: NA
J gene: TRBJ1-2
V gene: TRBV20-1
CDR3 length: 10
CDR3 protein: CSAPSGGYTF
CDR3 DNA: TGCAGTGCTCCGAGCGGTGGCTACACCTTC

clone size: NA
D gene: TRBD1
J gene: TRBJ2-1
V gene: TRBV15
CDR3 length: 16
CDR3 protein: CATSRTPGQGFNEQFF
CDR3 DNA: TGTGCCACCAGCAGAACACCGGGACAGGGTTTCAATGAGCAGTTCTTC

clone size: NA
D gene: TRBD1
J gene: TRBJ1-1
V gene: TRBV9
CDR3 length: 15
CDR3 protein: CASSPQTGVYTEAFF
CDR3 DNA: TGTGCCAGCAGCCCACAGACAGGGGTGTACACTGAAGCTTTCTTT

clone size: NA
D gene: TRBD1
J gene: TRBJ1-3
V gene: TRBV2
CDR3 length: 14
CDR3 protein: CASNTGTAGNTIYF
CDR3 DNA: TGTGCCAGTAACACAGGGACAGCTGGAAACACCATATATTTT

clone size: few
D gene: NA
J gene: TRBJ1-5
V gene: TRBV7-9
CDR3 length: 14
CDR3 protein: CASSGDRNNQPQHF
CDR3 DNA: TGTGCCAGCAGCGGCGACAGGAACAATCAGCCCCAGCATTTT

clone size: NA
D gene: NA
J gene: TRBJ1-1
V gene: TRBV5-4
CDR3 length: 15
CDR3 protein: CASSLGTGPNTEAFF
CDR3 DNA: TGTGCCAGCAGCTTGGGCACAGGCCCGAACACTGAAGCTTTCTTT

clone size: NA
D gene: NA
J gene: TRBJ1-4
V gene: TRBV28
CDR3 length: 13
CDR3 protein: CATQGLTNEKLFF
CDR3 DNA: TGTGCCACCCAGGGTTTGACTAATGAAAAACTGTTTTTT

clone size: NA
D gene: TRBD2
J gene: TRBJ2-1
V gene: TRBV19
CDR3 length: 16
CDR3 protein: CASSIVTSGRPGVQFF
CDR3 DNA: TGTGCCAGTAGTATAGTGACTAGCGGGAGGCCGGGGGTGCAGTTCTTC

clone size: NA
D gene: NA
J gene: TRBJ1-2
V gene: TRBV2
CDR3 length: 14
CDR3 protein: CASSYHQGNYGYTF
CDR3 DNA: TGTGCCAGCAGTTACCACCAGGGGAACTATGGCTACACCTTC

clone size: NA
D gene: NA
J gene: TRBJ1-3
V gene: TRBV7-2
CDR3 length: 15
CDR3 protein: CASSLSGGAGNTIYF
CDR3 DNA: TGTGCCAGCAGCTTATCGGGGGGAGCGGGAAACACCATATATTTT

clone size: NA
D gene: TRBD2
J gene: TRBJ2-5
V gene: TRBV7-8
CDR3 length: 15
CDR3 protein: CASSSLAGWGETQYF
CDR3 DNA: TGTGCCAGCAGCTCTCTAGCGGGGTGGGGAGAGACCCAGTACTTC